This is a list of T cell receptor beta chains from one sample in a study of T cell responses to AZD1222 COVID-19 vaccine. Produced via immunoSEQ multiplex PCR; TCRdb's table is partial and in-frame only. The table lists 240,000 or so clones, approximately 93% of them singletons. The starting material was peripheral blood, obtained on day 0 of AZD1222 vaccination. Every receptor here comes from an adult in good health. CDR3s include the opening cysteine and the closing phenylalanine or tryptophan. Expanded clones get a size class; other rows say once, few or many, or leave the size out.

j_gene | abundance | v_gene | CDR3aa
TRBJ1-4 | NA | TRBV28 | CASSPFRQGGFNEKLFF
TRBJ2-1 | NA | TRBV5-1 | CASSLDGRAAYNEQFF
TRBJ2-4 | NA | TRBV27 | CASSPREGIQYF
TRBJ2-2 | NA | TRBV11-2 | CASSLAPSGGYTGELFF
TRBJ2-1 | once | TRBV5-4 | CASSPTGAEGLAAYNEQFF
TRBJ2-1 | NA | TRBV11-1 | CASSIRDRENEQFF
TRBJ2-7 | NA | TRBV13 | CASSQVGEQYF
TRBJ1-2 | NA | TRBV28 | CASREGNYGYTF
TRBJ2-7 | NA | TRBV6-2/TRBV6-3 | CASSQTRAYEQYF
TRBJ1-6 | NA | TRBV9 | CASSPPGQGNSPLHF
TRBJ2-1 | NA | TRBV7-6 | CASSLTAGGPYVEQFF
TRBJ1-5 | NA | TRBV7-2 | CASSYGQAAGQPQHF
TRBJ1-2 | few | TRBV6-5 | CASSYPDGYGYTF
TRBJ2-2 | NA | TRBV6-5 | CASSWDRVLGELFF
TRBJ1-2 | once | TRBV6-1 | CASGGGLNYGYTF
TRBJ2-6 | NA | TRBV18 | CASSRDRDRHSGANVLTF
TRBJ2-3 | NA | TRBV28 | CASSPSGRGDTQYF
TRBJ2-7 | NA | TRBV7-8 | CASSPGGTSGGGRSYEQYF
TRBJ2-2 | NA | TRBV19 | CATFLGTGGAGGELFF